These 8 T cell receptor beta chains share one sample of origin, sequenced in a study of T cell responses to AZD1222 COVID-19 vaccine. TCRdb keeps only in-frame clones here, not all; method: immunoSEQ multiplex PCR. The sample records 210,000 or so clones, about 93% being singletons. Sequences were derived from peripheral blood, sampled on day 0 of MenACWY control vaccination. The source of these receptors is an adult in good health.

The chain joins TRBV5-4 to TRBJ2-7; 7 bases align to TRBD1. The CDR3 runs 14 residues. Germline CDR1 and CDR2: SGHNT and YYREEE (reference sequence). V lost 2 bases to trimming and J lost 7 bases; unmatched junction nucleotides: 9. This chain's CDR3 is CASSLTGASREQYF. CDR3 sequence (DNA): TGTGCCAGCAGCTTAACAGGGGCCTCTCGAGAGCAGTACTTC.

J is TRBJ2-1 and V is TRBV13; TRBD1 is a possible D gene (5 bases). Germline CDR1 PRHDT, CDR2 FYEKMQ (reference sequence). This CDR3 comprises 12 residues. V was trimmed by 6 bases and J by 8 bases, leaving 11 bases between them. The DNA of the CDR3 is TGTGCCAGCAGTCCAGGGTGGGATGAGCAGTTCTTC. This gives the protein CASSPGWDEQFF. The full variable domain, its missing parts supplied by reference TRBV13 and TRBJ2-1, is AAGVIQSPRHLIKEKRETATLKCYPIPRHDTVYWYQQGPGQDPQFLISFYEKMQSDKGSIPDRFSAQQFSDYHSELNMSSLELGDSALYFCASSPGWDEQFFGPGTRLTVL.

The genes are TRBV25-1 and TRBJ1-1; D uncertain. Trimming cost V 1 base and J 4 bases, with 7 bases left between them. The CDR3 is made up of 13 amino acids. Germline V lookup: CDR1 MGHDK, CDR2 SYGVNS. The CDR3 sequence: CASSELGFTEAFF. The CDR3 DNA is TGTGCCAGCAGTGAATTGGGTTTCACTGAAGCTTTCTTT.

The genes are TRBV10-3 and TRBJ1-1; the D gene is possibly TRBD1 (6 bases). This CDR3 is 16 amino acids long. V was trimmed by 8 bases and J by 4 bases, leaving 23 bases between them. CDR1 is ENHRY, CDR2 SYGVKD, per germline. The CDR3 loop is CAIAGGGGQSGTEAFF. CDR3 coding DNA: TGTGCCATCGCCGGTGGCGGGGGGCAGAGCGGCACTGAAGCTTTCTTT.

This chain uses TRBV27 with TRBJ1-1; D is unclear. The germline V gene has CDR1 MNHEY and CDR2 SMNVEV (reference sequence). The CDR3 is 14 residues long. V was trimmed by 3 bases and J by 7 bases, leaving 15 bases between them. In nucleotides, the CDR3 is TGTGCCAGCAGTTTTGCCGTAGGAGCGTTTGAAGCTTTCTTT. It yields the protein CASSFAVGAFEAFF.

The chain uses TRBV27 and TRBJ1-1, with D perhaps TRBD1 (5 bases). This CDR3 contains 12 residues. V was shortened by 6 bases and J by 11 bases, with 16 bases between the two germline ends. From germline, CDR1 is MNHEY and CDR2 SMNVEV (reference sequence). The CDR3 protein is CASRPGGGGAFF. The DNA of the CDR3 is TGTGCCAGCAGACCCGGGGGGGGTGGGGCTTTCTTT.

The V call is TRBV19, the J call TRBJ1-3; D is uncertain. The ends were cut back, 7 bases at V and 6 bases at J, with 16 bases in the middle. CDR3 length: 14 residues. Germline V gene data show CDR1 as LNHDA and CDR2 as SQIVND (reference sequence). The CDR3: CASTTRARENTIYF. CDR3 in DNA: TGTGCCAGTACCACGAGAGCGAGGGAAAACACCATATATTTT.

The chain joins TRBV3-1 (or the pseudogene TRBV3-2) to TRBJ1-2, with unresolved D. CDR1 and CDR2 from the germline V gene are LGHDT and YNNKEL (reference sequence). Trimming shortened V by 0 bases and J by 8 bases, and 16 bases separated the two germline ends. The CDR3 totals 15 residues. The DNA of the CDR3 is TGTGCCAGCAGCCAAGATTCCGACGCGGTATGGGGCTACACCTTC. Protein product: CASSQDSDAVWGYTF.